These 3 T cell receptor beta chains were all obtained from the same sample, sequenced in a study of T cell responses to AZD1222 COVID-19 vaccine. Only in-frame clones appear in the TCRdb table, and some are missing; sequencing was by immunoSEQ multiplex PCR. The sample holds roughly 8,000 clones, 88% seen once. Sample: peripheral blood, taken 28 days after the second AZD1222 dose. These receptors were taken from an adult who received the AZD1222 COVID-19 vaccine.

V usage is TRBV21-1 and J usage is TRBJ1-5. TRBV21-1 is a listed pseudogene. CDR3 length equals 14 residues. The CDR3 DNA is TGTGCCAGCAGCCCTCTGAGGGGCTATGAGCCCCAGCATTTT. This translates into CASSPLRGYEPQHF.

The chain carries TRBV28 and TRBJ1-5; D might be TRBD1 (5 bases). CDR1 is MDHEN and CDR2 is SYDVKM in the germline V gene. The CDR3 contains 15 residues. V was clipped by 7 bases and J by 2 bases, with 15 bases between them. Here the CDR3 DNA reads TGTGCCAGCACCGAGGACACGGCACGCAATCAGCCCCAGCATTTT. This gives the protein CASTEDTARNQPQHF.

The rearrangement joins TRBV11-2 to TRBJ1-3; tentatively, D is TRBD1 (5 bases). The germline V gene encodes CDR1 SGHAT and CDR2 FQNNGV. The ends were cut back, 6 bases at V and 1 base at J, with 10 bases in the middle. The CDR3 spans 14 residues. The CDR3 region has the DNA TGTGCCAGCAGACGCCCAGGGTCTGGAAACACCATATATTTT. Translation: CASRRPGSGNTIYF.